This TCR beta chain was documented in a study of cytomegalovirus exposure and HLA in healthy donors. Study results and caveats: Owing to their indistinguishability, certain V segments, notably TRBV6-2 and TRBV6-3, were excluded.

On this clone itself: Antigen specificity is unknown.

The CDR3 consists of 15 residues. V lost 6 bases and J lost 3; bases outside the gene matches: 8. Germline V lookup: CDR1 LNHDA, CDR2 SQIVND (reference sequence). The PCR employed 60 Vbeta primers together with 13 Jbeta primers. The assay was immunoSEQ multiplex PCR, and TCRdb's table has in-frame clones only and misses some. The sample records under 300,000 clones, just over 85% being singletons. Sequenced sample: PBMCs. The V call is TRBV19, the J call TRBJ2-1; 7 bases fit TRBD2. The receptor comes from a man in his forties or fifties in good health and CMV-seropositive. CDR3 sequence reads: CASRAGLSDYNEQFF. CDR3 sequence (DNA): TGTGCCAGTAGAGCGGGACTCTCAGACTACAATGAGCAGTTCTTC.